Listed below are T cell receptor beta chains from one sample, sequenced in a study of T cells in Graves' hyperthyroidism and ophthalmopathy. TCRdb fed the multiplex PCR reads into MiXCR, producing one record per CDR3 protein. The sample includes hundreds of thousands of distinct CDR3 sequences, less than 15% of them seen just once. Sequenced: blood. These receptor sequences come from a young woman with Graves' hyperthyroidism. Each CDR3 is given without its conserved first and last residue. The size of a clone is reported for some rows only, either as once, few or many, or as a class for expanded clones.

V gene: TRBV20-1
clone size: many
CDR3 protein: SARVHPGLAGMETQY

V gene: TRBV20-1
clone size: many
CDR3 protein: SAAGEGGTDTQY

V gene: TRBV7-7
clone size: few
CDR3 protein: ASSNSHNSGTLCDEQY

V gene: TRBV4-1
clone size: NA
CDR3 protein: ASSLRGGYNQPQH

V gene: TRBV20-1
clone size: many
CDR3 protein: SAKGPGLAGGPNEQF

V gene: TRBV13
clone size: many
CDR3 protein: ASSSSERLNSPLH

V gene: TRBV28
clone size: many
CDR3 protein: ASGLAGADPYEQY

V gene: TRBV7-2
clone size: many
CDR3 protein: ASSLVVGLLAGEWADTQY

V gene: TRBV19
clone size: NA
CDR3 protein: ASSRRGGDENIQY

V gene: TRBV28
clone size: many
CDR3 protein: ASKGRTSPLH

V gene: TRBV10-3
clone size: few
CDR3 protein: AIRDRETDQPQH

V gene: TRBV5-1
clone size: NA
CDR3 protein: ASSFGGHEETQY

V gene: TRBV28
clone size: NA
CDR3 protein: ASSGLAGLDTQY

V gene: TRBV28
clone size: few
CDR3 protein: ASSSGSLYEQY

V gene: TRBV10-3
clone size: many
CDR3 protein: ATLAGESNPVDTQY

V gene: TRBV6-1
clone size: many
CDR3 protein: ASSYGRMNTEAF

V gene: TRBV7-4
clone size: NA
CDR3 protein: ASSLRGGQKRWAF

V gene: TRBV3-1
clone size: many
CDR3 protein: ASSQGAVNTEAF

V gene: TRBV6-1
clone size: few
CDR3 protein: ASRVTSGMGVYEQY

V gene: TRBV5-6
clone size: NA
CDR3 protein: ASSLRAGVKTTEAF

V gene: TRBV24-1
clone size: few
CDR3 protein: ATSNGGSKDTQY

V gene: TRBV18
clone size: many
CDR3 protein: ASSPTPSEPQH

V gene: TRBV20-1
clone size: many
CDR3 protein: SARDSINTEAF

V gene: TRBV27
clone size: many
CDR3 protein: ASSFGYQETQY

V gene: TRBV18
clone size: many
CDR3 protein: ASSPEQSYEQY